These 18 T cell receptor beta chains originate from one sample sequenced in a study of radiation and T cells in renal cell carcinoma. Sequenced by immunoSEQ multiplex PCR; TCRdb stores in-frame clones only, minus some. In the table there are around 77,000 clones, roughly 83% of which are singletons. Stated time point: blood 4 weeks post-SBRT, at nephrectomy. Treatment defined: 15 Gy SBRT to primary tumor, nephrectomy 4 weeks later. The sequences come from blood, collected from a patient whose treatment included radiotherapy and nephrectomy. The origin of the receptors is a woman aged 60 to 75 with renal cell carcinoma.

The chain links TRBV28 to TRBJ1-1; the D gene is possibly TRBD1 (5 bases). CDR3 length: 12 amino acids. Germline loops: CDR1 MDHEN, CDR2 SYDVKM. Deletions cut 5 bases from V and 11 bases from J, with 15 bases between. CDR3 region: CASSPGGYKAFF. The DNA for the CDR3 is TGTGCCAGCAGTCCGGGGGGGTATAAGGCTTTCTTT.

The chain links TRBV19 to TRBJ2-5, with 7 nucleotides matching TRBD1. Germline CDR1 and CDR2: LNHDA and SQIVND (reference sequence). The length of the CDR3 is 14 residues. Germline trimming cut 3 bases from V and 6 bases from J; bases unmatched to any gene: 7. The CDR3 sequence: CASSIPGTAKTQYF. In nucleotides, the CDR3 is TGTGCCAGTAGTATTCCCGGGACAGCCAAGACCCAGTACTTC.

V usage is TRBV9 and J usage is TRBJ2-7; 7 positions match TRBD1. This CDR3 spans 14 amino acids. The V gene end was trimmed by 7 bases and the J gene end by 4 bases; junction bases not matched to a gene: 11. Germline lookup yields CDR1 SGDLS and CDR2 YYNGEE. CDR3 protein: CASGPSGQSYEQYF. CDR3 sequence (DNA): TGTGCCAGCGGGCCTTCGGGACAGAGTTACGAGCAGTACTTC.

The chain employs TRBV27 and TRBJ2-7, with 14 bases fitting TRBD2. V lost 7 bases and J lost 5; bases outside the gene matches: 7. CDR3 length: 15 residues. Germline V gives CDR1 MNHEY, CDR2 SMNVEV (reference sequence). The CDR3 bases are TGTGCCAGCACGCAGACTAGCGGGGGGGCGCACGAGCAGTACTTC. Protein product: CASTQTSGGAHEQYF.

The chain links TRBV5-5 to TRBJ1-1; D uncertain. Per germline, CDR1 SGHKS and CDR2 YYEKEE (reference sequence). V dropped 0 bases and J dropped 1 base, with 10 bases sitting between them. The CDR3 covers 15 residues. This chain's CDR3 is CASSLEVAGNTEAFF. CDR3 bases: TGTGCCAGCAGCTTGGAGGTGGCAGGGAACACTGAAGCTTTCTTT. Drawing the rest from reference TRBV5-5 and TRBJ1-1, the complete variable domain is DAGVTQSPTHLIKTRGQQVTLRCSPISGHKSVSWYQQVLGQGPQFIFQYYEKEERGRGNFPDRFSARQFPNYSSELNVNALLLGDSALYLCASSLEVAGNTEAFFGQGTRLTVV.

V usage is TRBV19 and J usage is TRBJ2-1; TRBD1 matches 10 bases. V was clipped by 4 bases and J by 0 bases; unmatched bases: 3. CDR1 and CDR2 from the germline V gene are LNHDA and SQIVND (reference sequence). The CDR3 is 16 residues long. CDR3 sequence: CASSKRTGGSYNEQFF. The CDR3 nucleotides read TGTGCCAGTAGTAAAAGGACAGGGGGCTCCTACAATGAGCAGTTCTTC.

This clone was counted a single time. CDR3 residues: CASSTGTYGYTF. The CDR3 bases are TGTGCCAGCAGTACAGGTACTTATGGCTACACCTTC. This chain links TRBV5-6 with TRBJ1-2, with D possibly TRBD1 on 5 matching bases. The CDR3 is made up of 12 amino acids. V was trimmed by 5 bases and J by 5 bases, leaving 10 bases between them. Germline assignment: CDR1 SGHDT and CDR2 YYEEEE.

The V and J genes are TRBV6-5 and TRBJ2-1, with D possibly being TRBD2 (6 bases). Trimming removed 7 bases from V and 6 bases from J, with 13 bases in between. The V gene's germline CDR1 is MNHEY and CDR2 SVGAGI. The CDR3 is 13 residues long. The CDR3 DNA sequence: TGTGCCAGCACCCCGTGGCGGGGCAATGAGCAGTTCTTC. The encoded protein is CASTPWRGNEQFF.

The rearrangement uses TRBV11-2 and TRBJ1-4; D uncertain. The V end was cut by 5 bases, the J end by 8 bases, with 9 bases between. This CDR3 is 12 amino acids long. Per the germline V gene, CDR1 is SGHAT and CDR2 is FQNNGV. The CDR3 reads CASSLGGEKLFF. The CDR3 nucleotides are TGTGCCAGCAGCCTGGGAGGGGAAAAACTGTTTTTT.

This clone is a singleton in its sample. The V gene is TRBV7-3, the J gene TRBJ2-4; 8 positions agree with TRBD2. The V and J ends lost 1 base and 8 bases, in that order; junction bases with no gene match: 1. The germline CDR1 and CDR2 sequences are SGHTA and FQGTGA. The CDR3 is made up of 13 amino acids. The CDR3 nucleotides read TGTGCCAGCAGCTTAATGCGGGGGGACATTCAGTACTTC. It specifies CASSLMRGDIQYF.

CDR3 bases: TGTGCCAGCAGCGTACAGGGAAGTGTTTCTGGAAACACCATATATTTT. Protein product: CASSVQGSVSGNTIYF. The rearrangement links TRBV9 to TRBJ1-3; the D gene is possibly TRBD1 (5 bases). Trimming pared 1 base from V and 1 base from J, leaving 12 bases between. Germline CDR1 and CDR2: SGDLS and YYNGEE. The CDR3 covers 16 residues.

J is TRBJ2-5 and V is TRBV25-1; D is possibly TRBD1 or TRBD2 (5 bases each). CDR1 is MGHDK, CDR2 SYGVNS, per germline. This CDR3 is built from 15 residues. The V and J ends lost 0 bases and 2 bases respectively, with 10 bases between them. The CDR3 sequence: CASSEYGGGQETQYF. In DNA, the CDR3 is TGTGCCAGCAGTGAATATGGGGGTGGGCAAGAGACCCAGTACTTC. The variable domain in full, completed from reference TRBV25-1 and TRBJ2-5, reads EADIYQTPRYLVIGTGKKITLECSQTMGHDKMYWYQQDPGMELHLIHYSYGVNSTEKGDLSSESTVSRIRTEHFPLTLESARPSHTSQYLCASSEYGGGQETQYFGPGTRLLVL.

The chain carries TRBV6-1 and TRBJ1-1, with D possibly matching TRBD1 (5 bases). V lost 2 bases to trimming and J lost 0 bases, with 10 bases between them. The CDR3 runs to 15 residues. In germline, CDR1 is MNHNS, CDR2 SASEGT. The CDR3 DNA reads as TGTGCCAGCAGTGAAAAAGGGGCTCTGAACACTGAAGCTTTCTTT. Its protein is CASSEKGALNTEAFF.

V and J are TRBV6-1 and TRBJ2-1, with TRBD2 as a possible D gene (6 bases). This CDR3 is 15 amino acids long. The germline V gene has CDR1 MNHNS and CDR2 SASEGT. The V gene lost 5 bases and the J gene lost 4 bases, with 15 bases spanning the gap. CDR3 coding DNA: TGTGCCAGCAGTCTCGAGGTAGCGGATTACAATGAGCAGTTCTTC. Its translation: CASSLEVADYNEQFF.

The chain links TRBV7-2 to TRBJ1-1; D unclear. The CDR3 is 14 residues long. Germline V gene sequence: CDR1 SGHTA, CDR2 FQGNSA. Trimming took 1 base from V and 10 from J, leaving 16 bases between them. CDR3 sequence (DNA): TGTGCCAGCAGCTTAGGGAGCTCCGGGTCCGGAGCTTTCTTT. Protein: CASSLGSSGSGAFF.

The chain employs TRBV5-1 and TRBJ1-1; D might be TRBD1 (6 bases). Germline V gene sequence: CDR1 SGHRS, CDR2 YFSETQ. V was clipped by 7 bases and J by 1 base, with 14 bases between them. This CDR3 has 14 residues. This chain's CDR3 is CASAAGGGNTEAFF. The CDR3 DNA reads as TGCGCCAGCGCGGCAGGAGGGGGGAACACTGAAGCTTTCTTT.

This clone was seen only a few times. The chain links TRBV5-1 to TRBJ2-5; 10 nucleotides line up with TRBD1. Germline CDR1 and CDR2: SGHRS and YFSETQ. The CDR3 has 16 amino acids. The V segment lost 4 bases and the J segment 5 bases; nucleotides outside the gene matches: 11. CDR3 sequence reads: CASSTGTGALSETQYF. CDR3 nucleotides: TGCGCCAGCAGCACCGGGACAGGGGCTTTGTCCGAGACCCAGTACTTC. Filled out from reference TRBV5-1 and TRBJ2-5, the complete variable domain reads KAGVTQTPRYLIKTRGQQVTLSCSPISGHRSVSWYQQTPGQGLQFLFEYFSETQRNKGNFPGRFSGRQFSNSRSEMNVSTLELGDSALYLCASSTGTGALSETQYFGPGTRLLVL.

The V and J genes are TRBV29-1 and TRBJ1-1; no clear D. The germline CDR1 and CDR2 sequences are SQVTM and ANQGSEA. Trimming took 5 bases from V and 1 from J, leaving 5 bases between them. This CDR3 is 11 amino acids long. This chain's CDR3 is CSVKKNTEAFF. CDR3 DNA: TGCAGCGTTAAAAAGAACACTGAAGCTTTCTTT.